The present T cell receptor beta chain was sequenced within a study of cytomegalovirus exposure and HLA in healthy donors. At the level of the study: Among the approximately 400 genotyped donors, more than 70% were placed in the Caucasian-associated ancestry cluster. Study observations and caveats: The study designated about 180 TCR beta chains cytomegalovirus-associated. In most subjects, TCR beta sequences reportedly gave accurate predictions of HLA-A and HLA-B alleles. As immune exposure information, only CMV serostatus was available.

The PCR employed 60 Vbeta primers together with 13 Jbeta primers. Some clones are missing from TCRdb's copy, which holds only in-frame ones; the method was immunoSEQ multiplex PCR. The sample holds fewer than 85,000 clones. Details on this clone: Its specificity is not known.

The germline CDR1 and CDR2 sequences are MNHEY and SVGAGI. The CDR3 loop spans 15 amino acids. The germline V and J ends were trimmed by 4 bases and 3 bases, with 13 bases remaining between them. This receptor was obtained from a man younger than 45 in good health and CMV-seronegative. The chain links TRBV6-5 to TRBJ1-3; D not resolved. Sample: PBMCs. Here the CDR3 DNA reads TGTGCCAGCAGTTCCCCTAGCGGGGATGGAAACACCATATATTTT. Its protein is CASSSPSGDGNTIYF.